This T cell receptor beta chain was sequenced in a study of OX40 agonist ivuxolimab in advanced cancers. Data came from immunoSEQ multiplex PCR; TCRdb stores just in-frame clones and leaves some out. The sample yields around 41,000 clones, around four fifths seen once. Trimming pared 2 bases from V and 3 bases from J, leaving 13 bases between. This CDR3 has 15 amino acids. The V gene's germline CDR1 is SGHNT and CDR2 YENEEA. Sequencing was performed on CD4+ or CD8+ T cells sorted from blood, taken in a trial of the OX40 agonist ivuxolimab. The TCR was taken from an adult with an advanced solid tumor such as melanoma, head and neck, liver or kidney cancer. The chain uses TRBV11-3 and TRBJ1-2; D perhaps matches TRBD1 (5 bases). The CDR3 DNA is TGTGCCAGCAGCTTATCGACAGCTAAGGACTATGGCTACACCTTC. Translated, it gives CASSLSTAKDYGYTF. Full variable domain (missing parts from reference TRBV11-3 and TRBJ1-2): EAGVVQSPRYKIIEKKQPVAFWCNPISGHNTLYWYLQNLGQGPELLIRYENEEAVDDSQLPKDRFSAERLKGVDSTLKIQPAELGDSAVYLCASSLSTAKDYGYTFGSGTRLTVV.